This entry concerns a single T cell receptor (beta chain). Its antigen is unknown. Mixed chimerism was transient after nonmyeloablative marrow transplants from related graft donors. Unstimulated regulatory T cells (CD4+CD25+CD127-), CD4+CD25- non-regulatory cells, CD4 and CD8 cells were FACS-sorted from thawed PBMCs. The record originates from a study of Tregs in tolerant kidney transplant recipients. Points from the study as a whole: Some patients' samples used different primers over time, so nucleotide sequences weren't comparable. Findings come from small patient numbers and require larger validation. In tolerant patients, donor-specific Tregs outgrew total Tregs, suggesting antigen-driven expansion.

TCRdb keeps only in-frame clones here, not all; method: immunoSEQ multiplex PCR. The data hold about 21,000 clones, with over 75% observed a single time. The sequence was collected from a human patient who received a combined kidney and bone marrow transplant. Part of the T cell pool may stem from the graft donor. Sequencing was performed on CD8+ T cells from blood (PBMCs), taken 6 months after the transplant.

CDR3 nucleotides: TGTGCCAGCAGCTCCACTATGGAGACCCAGTACTTC. Amino acids: CASSSTMETQYF. This rearrangement joins TRBV7-2 to TRBJ2-5; D is unresolved. The CDR3 consists of 12 residues. With 4 bases removed from V and 5 bases from J, the gap between germline ends came to 8 bases. In germline, CDR1 is SGHTA, CDR2 FQGNSA.